This T cell receptor (beta chain) was retrieved from a study of cytomegalovirus exposure and HLA in healthy donors listed by TCRdb under 2017. Context from the whole study: In an earlier analysis of some 550 of the donors, roughly 300 Gb of sequence data and approximately 100 million unique TCR beta sequences from 180 million or so T cells were reported. The aim of the study was to test whether cataloging public T cell receptors could identify signatures of past pathogen exposure. The study combined high-throughput TCR immunosequencing, statistical association of individual TCRs with disease status, and machine learning to predict cytomegalovirus infection status. HLA typing included class I and class II loci at four-digit resolution. Typing coverage differed by locus: A, B, C, DRB1 and DQB1 were typed in about 620-630 donors, DQA1 in approximately 520, DPA1 in nearly 610, and DPB1 in 400 to 480. In a later analysis, previously published TCR beta repertoires from hundreds of donors were re-analyzed and high-resolution HLA genotyping was added so that TCR occurrence patterns could be studied. Five DR-DQ haplotypes were treated as single units for association and clustering because of strong linkage in the cohort. On average, approximately 250,000 unique TCR beta nucleotide sequences were sequenced per donor among about 400 genotyped donors of the cohort, with roughly 19% of those sequences being non-productive. Every discovery cohort repertoire had been produced on one sequencing platform. Donor age, sex, ethnicity and CMV serostatus were compiled alongside the repertoire data. The study profiled the T cell repertoires of about 720 subjects by immunosequencing and related them to cytomegalovirus serostatus. An earlier analysis of around 540 of the donors applied high-throughput TCR beta sequencing to assess whether each TCR beta V gene segment acted as functional or pseudogenic. Along with the approximately 670-subject first cohort, a separate validation cohort of over a hundred different subjects was used. A later genetic analysis used genome-wide SNP genotypes for about 60% of the roughly 700 donors, treating that subset as a discovery cohort. An early release covering 550 to 700 HLA-typed donors comprised about 300 gigabases of sequencing data and 65 million to 100 million unique TCR sequences. Rather than using new phenotypic data, the later analysis identified candidate immune exposures from TCR beta sequences and from how often those sequences occurred across donors. Of the 398 genotyped donors, 80% to 90% were placed in the genetic ancestry cluster associated with self-reported Caucasian donors.

The cohort was made up of 500 to 800 healthy bone marrow donors. Cohort members were all nominally healthy when sampled, although unrecorded immune exposures were likely present. The donor tested CMV seronegative, placing the donor among the roughly 400 seronegative members of the cohort. Each donor provided a peripheral blood sample, and peripheral blood mononuclear cells were used for TCR beta sequencing. Genomic DNA was extracted from the blood cell samples with the Qiagen DNeasy Blood Extraction Kit. Overall study results and their limits: Roughly uniform sequencing depth across donors was assumed in presence/absence analyses, although this assumption may not hold. CMV serostatus was the only immune exposure information available for the cohort. An earlier analysis of several hundred of the donors showed that most TCR beta V segments appeared in productive rearrangements either about 90% or about 30% of the time, which broadly matched IMGT annotations. In vitro tests confirmed that a few of the cytomegalovirus-associated TCR beta chains recognize cytomegalovirus antigens. Because some donors lacked HLA typing at each locus, the association tests relied only on the typed subset. A later analysis found that HLA-associated TCR beta chains were more clonally expanded and had lower generation probabilities than equally common non-associated chains. A cluster of highly shared sequence variants was judged likely to represent a technical artifact of the sequencing pipeline. According to a later analysis, TCR association rates differed among HLA loci, with DRB1 alleles showing the most associated TCRs and HLA-C alleles showing the fewest. Strong co-occurrence of HLA alleles, especially DR and DQ, made assigning TCR associations to individual alleles difficult. An association between a missense DCLRE1C variant and V-gene and J-gene trimming of TCR beta chains was found in a later genetic analysis and replicated in an independent cohort. The classifier was reported to diagnose cytomegalovirus status with high specificity and sensitivity in both the original cohort and the validation cohort. According to a later genetic analysis, donors in an Asian-associated ancestry cluster had fewer N-insertions in productive TCRs than the approximately 650-donor mean. A later analysis reported that several top co-occurrence clusters appeared linked to parvovirus B19, influenza, CMV and Epstein-Barr virus. A further reported finding was that TCR beta sequences accurately predicted the HLA-A and HLA-B alleles for most subjects in the first cohort. Some IMGT-functional V segments, including TRBV6-2 and TRBV6-3, could not be told apart with the 87-base-pair reads, so those segments were excluded. Most TCR sequences were seen in very few donors, while some public TCRs were found in many individuals. Correlated functional status among segregating V segments might be attributable to linkage disequilibrium, but an unknown experimental factor could not be ruled out. A later analysis associated 17,000 or so TCR beta sequences with specific HLA alleles at a false discovery rate of 0.05. Roughly 15 rarely observed V segments, including chromosome 9 orphons, were excluded from the earlier analysis of several hundred of the donors because counts were too low. The authors suggested that the approach could potentially be extended to other disease states and immunological phenotypes. The study gave a list of 150 to 200 TCR beta chains associated with cytomegalovirus. In this cohort, only TCR beta chains were sequenced, and detectable features were limited by the absence of alpha or paired-chain data. Most CMV-associated TCR beta chains appeared to be HLA-restricted in a later analysis, and the HLA associations seemed to be driven largely by CMV exposure.

From the cysteine through the phenylalanine, the CDR3 covers 14 amino acids. CDR3 DNA only is kept here, 42 bases in frame from base 1. V is clipped by 3 bases and J by 4 bases, and the sequence between their germline boundaries is 10 bases long. The germline V gene provides CDR1 MGHDK and CDR2 SYGVNS. Turning to this clone: Its specific antigen is unknown. Base-call qualities are not available, and no considerably larger clone is one nucleotide away.

The library was produced with the immunoSEQ multiplex PCR assay. For the multiplex PCR, a mixture combining 60 forward primers for TCR Vbeta segments and 13 reverse primers for TCR Jbeta segments was used. The CDR3 region of rearranged TCR beta genes was amplified from genomic DNA with a multiplex PCR assay. Amplified TCR beta libraries were sequenced as 87-base-pair reads on the Illumina HiSeq System. In the original analysis: Across the 600 to 700 repertoires, a later analysis counted roughly 77 million unique TCR beta chains, some 11 million of which were shared by at least two donors. A nearest-neighbor algorithm error-corrected the raw reads and collapsed the reads into unique sequences, merging closely related sequences to remove PCR and sequencing errors. Alignment of CDR3 sequences to IMGT reference sequences was used to assign V, D and J gene segments. For a sequence to be retained, at least a six-nucleotide match to both a V gene segment and a J gene segment was required. A rearrangement was called productive if the CDR3 had no stop codons and remained in frame with V and J, and every other rearrangement was called non-productive. CDR3 was defined according to IMGT convention as the region running from the second conserved V-encoded cysteine to the conserved J-encoded phenylalanine. The earlier analysis of about 570 of the donors excluded any sequence lacking an unambiguous match to a single V gene segment. An earlier analysis of roughly 590 of the donors called V segments functional above 56.7% productive rearrangements and segregating when the between-donor standard deviation exceeded 5%. A statistical classification framework was developed to diagnose cytomegalovirus status using the catalog of TCR beta chain sequences. A later analysis assigned V and J genes by comparing TCR nucleotide sequences with IMGT/GENE-DB human TR gene sequences. Using the TCRdist pipeline, a later analysis assigned CDR3 sequences along with most-parsimonious VDJ recombination scenarios. A later analysis defined each TCR beta chain by its CDR3 amino acid sequence plus V-gene family, and excluded reads lacking a unique V-gene family. In a later analysis, fewer than 650 highly shared, low-generation-probability nucleotide sequences were removed to address suspected cross-contamination and a sequencing artifact. In a later analysis, a clonal expansion index was calculated for each public chain from normalized within-repertoire ranks of inferred template counts. Generation probabilities in a later analysis came from a VDJ recombination model fitted to out-of-frame rearrangements, and those results were checked against IGoR. In a later analysis, TCR-TCR, TCR-HLA and TCR-CMV co-occurrence was scored with hypergeometric tests, and a repertoire-size bias correction was applied to TCR pairs. False discovery rates were estimated in a later analysis by permuting HLA or CMV assignments 20 times. In a later analysis, co-occurring TCRs were grouped using DBSCAN, and TCRdist sequence similarity was added for clustering within HLA-allele-positive subsets. For co-occurrence clustering, repertoires with fewer than 30,000 or more than 120,000 public chains were excluded, along with several repertoires with anomalous nucleotide sharing. In TCRdb, the immuneACCESS table is reduced to in-frame sequences with V and J assigned. These tables do not hold every clone; where another copy was compared, an unresolved V gene accounts for under half, and the others remain unexplained. V and J calls and clone size come straight from that table; D and trimming were deduced from the DNA. This sample holds roughly 140,000 clones; roughly 79% were observed only once. Of the sample, about 0.66% is held by the ten largest clones.

The chain is encoded by TRBV25-1 joined to TRBJ2-1; the D gene is possibly TRBD1, with 5 bases matching. This sequence originates from a male donor in good health and CMV-seronegative. The sequencing input was PBMCs. The DNA sequence is given as TGTGCCAGCAGTGACTCACGACAGTACAATGAGCAGTTCTTC. This translates into CASSDSRQYNEQFF.